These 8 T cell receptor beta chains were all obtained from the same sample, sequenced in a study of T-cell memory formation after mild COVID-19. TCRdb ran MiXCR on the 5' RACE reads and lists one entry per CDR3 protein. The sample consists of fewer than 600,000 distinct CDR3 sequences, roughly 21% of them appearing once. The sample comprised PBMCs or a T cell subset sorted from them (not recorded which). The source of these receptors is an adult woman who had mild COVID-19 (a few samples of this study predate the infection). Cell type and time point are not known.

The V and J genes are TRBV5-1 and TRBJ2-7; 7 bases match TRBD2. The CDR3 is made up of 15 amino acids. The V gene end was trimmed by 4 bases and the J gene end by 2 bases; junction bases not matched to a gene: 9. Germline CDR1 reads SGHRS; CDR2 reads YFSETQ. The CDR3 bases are TGCGCCAGCAGCCTCGGGGAAGCGGGGCCCTACGAGCAGTACTTC. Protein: CASSLGEAGPYEQYF.

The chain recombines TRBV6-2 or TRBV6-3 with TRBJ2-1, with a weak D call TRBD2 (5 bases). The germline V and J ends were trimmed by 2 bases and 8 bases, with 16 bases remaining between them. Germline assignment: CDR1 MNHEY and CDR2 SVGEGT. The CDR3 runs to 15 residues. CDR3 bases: TGTGCCAGCAGTTACCGGGCTAGCCTGTGGGATGAGCAGTTCTTC. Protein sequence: CASSYRASLWDEQFF.

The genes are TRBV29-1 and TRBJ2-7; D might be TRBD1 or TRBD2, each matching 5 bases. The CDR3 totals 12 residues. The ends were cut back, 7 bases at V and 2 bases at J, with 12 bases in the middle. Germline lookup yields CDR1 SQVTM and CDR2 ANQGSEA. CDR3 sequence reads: CSAWDGPYEQYF. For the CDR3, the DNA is TGCAGCGCTTGGGACGGGCCCTACGAGCAGTACTTC.

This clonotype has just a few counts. CDR3 DNA: TGTGCCAGCAGCTTCCAGGGGGCGTACAATGAGCAGTTCTTC. Protein sequence: CASSFQGAYNEQFF. This chain links TRBV7-8 with TRBJ2-1; TRBD1 matches 8 bases. In germline, CDR1 is SGHVS, CDR2 FQNEAQ. Germline trimming cut 3 bases from V and 4 bases from J; bases unmatched to any gene: 2. The CDR3 runs to 14 residues.

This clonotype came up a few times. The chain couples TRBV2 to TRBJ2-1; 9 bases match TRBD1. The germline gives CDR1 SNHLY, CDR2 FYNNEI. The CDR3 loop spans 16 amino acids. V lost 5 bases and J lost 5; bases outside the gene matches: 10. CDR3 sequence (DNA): TGTGCCAGCAGTCCCTATGGACGGACAGGGGACAATGAGCAGTTCTTC. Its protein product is CASSPYGRTGDNEQFF.

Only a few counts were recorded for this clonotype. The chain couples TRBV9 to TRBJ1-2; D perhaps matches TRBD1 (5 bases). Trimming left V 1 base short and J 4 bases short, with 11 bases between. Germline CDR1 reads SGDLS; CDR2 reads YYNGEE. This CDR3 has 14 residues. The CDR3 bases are TGTGCCAGCAGCGTACCCGGGGCAGCCTATGGCTACACCTTC. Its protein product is CASSVPGAAYGYTF.

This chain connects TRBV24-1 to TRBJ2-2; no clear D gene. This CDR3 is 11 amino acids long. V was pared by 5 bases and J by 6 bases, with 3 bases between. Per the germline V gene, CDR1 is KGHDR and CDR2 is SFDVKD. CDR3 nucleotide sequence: TGTGCCACCAGTGTCGCCGGGGAGCTGTTTTTT. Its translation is CATSVAGELFF.

CDR3 DNA: TGTGCCAGCAGCTTAACGCCTGTTCAGGAGAGCTCCTACAATGAGCAGTTCTTC. Encoded protein: CASSLTPVQESSYNEQFF. The chain joins TRBV7-3 to TRBJ2-1, with D hard to call. CDR3 length: 18 residues. Germline V gives CDR1 SGHTA, CDR2 FQGTGA. V lost 0 bases, J lost 0 bases, and 15 bases lay in between.